This T cell receptor beta chain was sequenced during a study of shared clonotypes between healthy human individuals. Profiled with immunoSEQ multiplex PCR; TCRdb holds only in-frame clones, not every one. Of around 640,000 clones listed, about 96% are singletons. The V gene lost 5 bases and the J gene lost 6 bases, with 16 bases spanning the gap. The CDR3 length is 14 residues. CDR1 and CDR2 from the germline V gene are LNHDA and SQIVND (reference sequence). Naive CD8 cells lacked CD45RO and underwent positive selection for CCR7, leaving out terminally differentiated effector memory CD45RA+ cells. Sequences were obtained from naive CD8+ T cells sorted from blood. The chain employs TRBV19 and TRBJ1-1, with D possibly matching TRBD1 (6 bases). The sequence was collected from a woman aged 25 to 39 in good health. As DNA, the CDR3 is TGTGCCAGTAGTCCTCCCACAGGGAGCCCTGAAGCTTTCTTT. Protein product: CASSPPTGSPEAFF.